These 28 T cell receptor beta chains originate from one sample sequenced in a study of blood T cell repertoires in COVID-19 (dated by TCRdb to 2019 to 2021). Libraries were made using the immunoSEQ multiplex PCR assay. The immuneACCESS repertoire file appears here via TCRdb, limited to in-frame rearrangements. These files lack a portion of the clones; in checked studies, under half of the deficit traces to unresolved V genes, and the cause of the others is not known. The sample table records approximately 200,000 clones; roughly 80% of these occur just once. About 1.3% of the sample is in the top ten clones. Sequenced material: PBMCs or T cells enriched from blood (not recorded which). Source of these receptors: a woman in her forties with acute COVID-19.

In nucleotides, the CDR3 is TGTGCCAGCAGTCAACAGGGTACAGATACGCAGTATTTT. Protein product: CASSQQGTDTQYF. V gene TRBV6-4 combines with J gene TRBJ2-3; TRBD1 might be the D (6 bases). V lost 5 bases to trimming and J lost 3 bases, with 9 bases between them. Germline V gene lookup returns CDR1 MRHNA and CDR2 SNTAGT. The CDR3 has 13 residues.

The rearrangement links TRBV12-3 or TRBV12-4 to TRBJ2-7; D may be TRBD1 (6 bases). V was trimmed by 4 bases and J by 2 bases, leaving 9 bases between them. The CDR3 loop spans 13 amino acids. The DNA for the CDR3 is TGTGCCAGCAGTTCGCAGGGGACCTACGAGCAGTACTTC. This gives the protein CASSSQGTYEQYF.

This chain links TRBV5-1 with TRBJ1-1; tentative D call: TRBD1 (5 bases). CDR3 length: 16 amino acids. Per germline, CDR1 SGHRS and CDR2 YFSETQ. The V end was cut by 2 bases, the J end by 0 bases, with 14 bases between. The CDR3 region is CASSFGTGPMNTEAFF. The CDR3 DNA reads as TGCGCCAGCAGCTTCGGTACAGGACCGATGAACACTGAAGCTTTCTTT.

This clone was observed a handful of times. The chain has TRBV7-3 and TRBJ2-1; 10 nucleotides align to TRBD2. CDR3 length: 15 residues. Per germline, CDR1 SGHTA and CDR2 FQGTGA. The trim removed 6 bases at V and 6 bases at J, leaving 8 bases unmatched. DNA of the CDR3: TGTGCCAGCAGTTTTTTAGCGGGAGGTCCCAATGAGCAGTTCTTC. Protein sequence: CASSFLAGGPNEQFF.

The rearrangement uses TRBV7-7 and TRBJ2-2; no clear D gene. In germline, CDR1 is SSHAT, CDR2 FNYEAQ (reference sequence). The V end lost 4 bases, the J end lost 1 base, and 10 bases lay between the germline ends. The CDR3 is made up of 15 amino acids. CDR3 in DNA: TGTGCCAGCAGCTCCTCAGGCCGGAACACCGGGGAGCTGTTTTTT. Its translation is CASSSSGRNTGELFF.

V and J are TRBV19 and TRBJ2-7; the match to TRBD1 covers 7 bases. The germline CDR1 and CDR2 sequences are LNHDA and SQIVND (reference sequence). The length of the CDR3 is 14 residues. V dropped 4 bases and J dropped 2; count of bases not matched to a gene: 5. CDR3 nucleotides: TGTGCCAGTAGTACGGACAGGACCACCTACGAGCAGTACTTC. Protein sequence: CASSTDRTTYEQYF.

The chain has TRBV2 and TRBJ1-4; maybe TRBD1 (5 bases). Germline loops: CDR1 SNHLY, CDR2 FYNNEI. This CDR3 contains 14 residues. The ends were cut back, 8 bases at V and 5 bases at J, with 15 bases in the middle. The CDR3, as DNA: TGTGCCAGCCGGAGGGGCGCGGACAATGAAAAACTGTTTTTT. The encoded protein is CASRRGADNEKLFF.

The rearrangement joins TRBV7-9 to TRBJ2-3; D is perhaps TRBD2 (5 bases). The V end lost 10 bases, the J end lost 1 base, and 12 bases lay between the germline ends. The germline CDR1 and CDR2 sequences are SEHNR and FQNEAQ (reference sequence). The CDR3 runs 13 residues. The CDR3 region is CAIRSSGTDTQYF. CDR3 bases: TGTGCCATCAGAAGTAGCGGCACAGATACGCAGTATTTT.

This sequence joins TRBV10-1 and TRBJ2-7; 8 positions match TRBD2. The germline V gene encodes CDR1 WNHNN and CDR2 SYGVQD (reference sequence). This CDR3 contains 17 residues. V was clipped by 9 bases and J by 3 bases; unmatched bases: 19. The CDR3 here is CARGGPERELTDYEQYF. The CDR3 nucleotides are TGCGCCAGGGGAGGCCCGGAGCGGGAGCTAACCGACTACGAGCAGTACTTC.

V is TRBV2 and J is TRBJ1-2; 8 positions agree with TRBD1. Germline CDR1 and CDR2: SNHLY and FYNNEI. V shed 5 bases and J 1 base; nucleotides not matched to a gene: 9. The CDR3 covers 16 residues. Here the CDR3 reads CASSLGTGQGNYGYTF. CDR3 nucleotides: TGTGCCAGCAGTCTGGGCACCGGACAGGGTAACTATGGCTACACCTTC.

The chain combines TRBV28 with TRBJ2-7, with D perhaps TRBD2 (7 bases). Trimming shortened V by 2 bases and J by 2 bases, and 13 bases separated the two germline ends. Germline CDR1 is MDHEN and CDR2 is SYDVKM. There are 15 residues in the CDR3. The CDR3 loop reads CASSLEGGDAYEQYF. DNA for the CDR3: TGTGCCAGCAGTTTAGAGGGGGGGGATGCCTACGAGCAGTACTTC. Variable domain in full (rest from reference TRBV28 and TRBJ2-7): DVKVTQSSRYLVKRTGEKVFLECVQDMDHENMFWYRQDPGLGLRLIYFSYDVKMKEKGDIPEGYSVSREKKERFSLILESASTNQTSMYLCASSLEGGDAYEQYFGPGTRLTVT.

The chain recombines TRBV14 with TRBJ2-2, with 7 bases lining up with TRBD2. After removal of 4 bases from V and 6 bases from J, the junction contained 8 bases not matched to a gene. The CDR3 loop spans 15 amino acids. Germline loops: CDR1 SGHDN, CDR2 FVKESK. The CDR3 sequence is CASSRRVAGPGELFF. CDR3 coding DNA: TGTGCCAGCAGCCGCCGGGTAGCGGGCCCCGGGGAGCTGTTTTTT. Filled out from reference TRBV14 and TRBJ2-2, the complete variable domain reads EAGVTQFPSHSVIEKGQTVTLRCDPISGHDNLYWYRRVMGKEIKFLLHFVKESKQDESGMPNNRFLAERTGGTYSTLKVQPAELEDSGVYFCASSRRVAGPGELFFGEGSRLTVL.

The chain couples TRBV4-3 to TRBJ1-1; D gene uncertain. Between the trimmed V and J ends, which lost 0 bases and 1 base, there was a span of 15 bases. Germline loops: CDR1 LGHNA, CDR2 YSLEER. The length of the CDR3 is 17 residues. The CDR3 region is CASSQDWRNGGNTEAFF. The CDR3 nucleotides are TGCGCCAGCAGCCAAGATTGGCGAAATGGAGGGAACACTGAAGCTTTCTTT.

The chain recombines TRBV29-1 with TRBJ2-6; no reliable D call. The germline V and J ends were trimmed by 6 bases and 1 base, with 7 bases remaining between them. This CDR3 region has 13 residues. Germline CDR1 reads SQVTM; CDR2 reads ANQGSEA. Here the CDR3 reads CSVTKSGANVLTF. DNA for the CDR3: TGCAGCGTCACAAAATCTGGGGCCAACGTCCTGACTTTC.

The rearrangement joins TRBV11-2 to TRBJ1-1, with TRBD1 as a possible D gene (6 bases). V was pared by 4 bases and J by 1 base, with 13 bases between. CDR1 SGHAT and CDR2 FQNNGV come from the germline V gene. The CDR3 is 15 residues long. CDR3 in amino acids: CASSSSRGGNTEAFF. Written as DNA, the CDR3 is TGTGCCAGCAGCTCCTCGAGAGGGGGGAACACTGAAGCTTTCTTT.

Only one count was recorded for this clone. This rearrangement joins TRBV5-1 to TRBJ2-7; D might be TRBD1 (7 bases). There are 15 residues in the CDR3. CDR1 and CDR2 (germline): SGHRS, YFSETQ. V dropped 3 bases and J dropped 1 base, with 14 bases sitting between them. CDR3 sequence reads: CASSSGAGGSYEQYF. The CDR3 DNA reads TGCGCCAGCAGCTCAGGGGCAGGGGGGTCCTACGAGCAGTACTTC.

The J gene is TRBJ2-5, the V gene TRBV9, with 11 positions matching TRBD2. Germline V gene sequence: CDR1 SGDLS, CDR2 YYNGEE. The trim removed 3 bases at V and 5 bases at J, leaving 6 bases unmatched. The CDR3 extends over 15 amino acids. This chain's CDR3 is CASSAGLAVHETQYF. CDR3 coding DNA: TGTGCCAGCAGCGCGGGACTAGCGGTTCACGAGACCCAGTACTTC.

The chain joins TRBV19 to TRBJ1-5; the match to TRBD1 covers 7 bases. Looked up from germline, CDR1 is LNHDA and CDR2 is SQIVND (reference sequence). V was pared by 8 bases and J by 0 bases, with 7 bases of the junction left unmatched. CDR3 length: 15 residues. The CDR3, as DNA: TGTGCCAGTCAGGACAGGAGCAATAGCAATCAGCCCCAGCATTTT. Its protein product is CASQDRSNSNQPQHF.

The chain couples TRBV5-1 to TRBJ2-1, with TRBD2 identical over 12 bases. Germline CDR1 reads SGHRS; CDR2 reads YFSETQ. The CDR3 contains 14 residues. J was trimmed by 7 bases and V by 4 bases; bases with no gene match: 3. The CDR3 sequence: CASSDTSGGNEQFF. For the CDR3, the DNA is TGCGCCAGCAGCGATACTAGCGGGGGGAATGAGCAGTTCTTC.

The genes are TRBV7-3 and TRBJ2-6, with 7 nucleotides matching TRBD1. The germline V gene has CDR1 SGHTA and CDR2 FQGTGA. V shed 1 base, J shed 2 bases, and the junction held 17 bases outside the gene matches. This CDR3 is built from 21 residues. The CDR3 sequence: CASSLRNLGDRLLPGANVLTF. DNA for the CDR3: TGTGCCAGCAGCTTAAGGAACCTGGGGGACAGACTACTCCCTGGGGCCAACGTCCTGACTTTC.

The sample holds one count of this clone. The chain couples TRBV19 to TRBJ2-2, with 7 bases fitting TRBD2. V shed 5 bases and J 2 bases; nucleotides not matched to a gene: 5. Looked up from germline, CDR1 is LNHDA and CDR2 is SQIVND (reference sequence). This CDR3 is 15 amino acids long. As DNA, the CDR3 is TGTGCCAGTAGTGGGGACTACCTCAACACCGGGGAGCTGTTTTTT. Translating gives CASSGDYLNTGELFF.

This clone was detected a few times. V and J are TRBV2 and TRBJ1-6; D is perhaps TRBD1 (6 bases). This CDR3 is built from 14 residues. Trimming removed 7 bases at V and 4 bases at J, with 11 bases between. Germline CDR1 SNHLY, CDR2 FYNNEI. In DNA, the CDR3 is TGTGCCAGCACCGTGGACAGATATAATTCACCCCTCCACTTT. Its protein is CASTVDRYNSPLHF. Full variable domain (remainder filled in from reference TRBV2 and TRBJ1-6): EPEVTQTPSHQVTQMGQEVILRCVPISNHLYFYWYRQILGQKVEFLVSFYNNEISEKSEIFDDQFSVERPDGSNFTLKIRSTKLEDSAMYFCASTVDRYNSPLHFGNGTRLTVT.

This clone has just one count. This chain connects TRBV28 to TRBJ1-3; a weak D match, TRBD1 (6 bases). This CDR3 spans 14 amino acids. Germline CDR1 is MDHEN and CDR2 is SYDVKM. V lost 8 bases to trimming and J lost 4 bases, with 15 bases between them. The CDR3 sequence is CASGNRVLGNTIYF. In DNA form, the CDR3 reads TGTGCCAGCGGAAACAGGGTTTTGGGAAACACCATATATTTT.

The rearrangement uses TRBV18 and TRBJ1-1; D gene ambiguous. The CDR3 spans 14 residues. V was trimmed by 3 bases and J by 1 base, leaving 9 bases between them. From germline, CDR1 is KGHSH and CDR2 LQKENI. CDR3 residues: CASSPEIKNTEAFF. The CDR3 nucleotides read TGTGCCAGCTCACCGGAGATTAAGAACACTGAAGCTTTCTTT. The full variable domain, its missing parts supplied by reference TRBV18 and TRBJ1-1, is NAGVMQNPRHLVRRRGQEARLRCSPMKGHSHVYWYRQLPEEGLKFMVYLQKENIIDESGMPKERFSAEFPKEGPSILRIQQVVRGDSAAYFCASSPEIKNTEAFFGQGTRLTVV.

This clone was picked up a small number of times. The rearrangement uses TRBV18 and TRBJ2-2; 7 positions agree with TRBD2. The ends lost 0 bases at V and 5 bases at J; junction bases unmatched: 6. The CDR3 is 16 amino acids. In germline, CDR1 is KGHSH, CDR2 LQKENI. Written as DNA, the CDR3 is TGTGCCAGCTCACCACCAAGCCTAGCGGATACCGGGGAGCTGTTTTTT. Translation: CASSPPSLADTGELFF.

The chain carries TRBV4-3 and TRBJ1-4, with 9 bases aligning to TRBD1. This CDR3 region has 17 residues. Trimming at V came to 0 bases and at J to 8 bases, leaving 10 bases not matched to a gene. CDR1 and CDR2 from the germline V gene are LGHNA and YSLEER. CDR3: CASSQDQGGTGFEKLFF. The CDR3 DNA reads TGCGCCAGCAGCCAAGATCAGGGCGGGACAGGGTTCGAAAAACTGTTTTTT.

The chain joins TRBV29-1 to TRBJ2-1; 10 bases agree with TRBD1. The CDR3 spans 14 residues. CDR1 is SQVTM and CDR2 is ANQGSEA in the germline V gene. V was pared by 2 bases and J by 12 bases, with 10 bases of the junction left unmatched. DNA for the CDR3: TGCAGCGTTGAATCGTGGGACAGGGGTACGGGGCAGTTCTTC. Translating gives CSVESWDRGTGQFF.

A few counts support this clone. The chain recombines TRBV6-5 with TRBJ2-3; 7 nucleotides agree with TRBD2. V was pared by 6 bases and J by 1 base, with 7 bases of the junction left unmatched. This CDR3 is 15 amino acids long. Germline-derived CDR1 and CDR2 are MNHEY and SVGAGI. This chain's CDR3 is CASSRSGARTDTQYF. In nucleotides, the CDR3 is TGTGCCAGCAGCCGGAGCGGGGCCCGCACAGATACGCAGTATTTT.